This T cell receptor beta chain was observed in a study of blood T cell repertoires in COVID-19. Across the study: From T cells, B-cell-depleted T cells, or PBMCs came the material, which was cDNA or gDNA.

Germline CDR1 and CDR2: LNHDA and SQIVND (reference sequence). The CDR3 contains 17 residues. V was pared by 10 bases and J by 0 bases, with 22 bases between. Profiled with immunoSEQ multiplex PCR; TCRdb holds only in-frame clones, not every one. This sample has some 160,000 clones; about 85% occur once, and the top ten carry roughly 8.8%. Seattle patients were enrolled while actively infected and followed longitudinally. The V gene is TRBV19, the J gene TRBJ1-5; D may be TRBD1 (6 bases). Sequencing input: peripheral blood. The receptor's source is a woman of 80 years or more with COVID-19, enrolled during active disease. The CDR3 coding sequence is TGTGCCACCACGCGGGGGGCAGGTCCATATAGCAATCAGCCCCAGCATTTT. Protein product: CATTRGAGPYSNQPQHF.